The subject of this entry is one T cell receptor beta chain. The antigen is unknown. This sample is part of a study of cytomegalovirus exposure and HLA in healthy donors. Whole-study results and caveats: Researchers reported in a later analysis that common viral pathogens appeared linked to several top clusters.

V shed 3 bases and J 2 bases; nucleotides not matched to a gene: 5. The CDR3 length is 15 residues. The germline V gene has CDR1 KGHSH and CDR2 LQKENI. With 60 Vbeta and 13 Jbeta primers, the PCR was carried out. The method was immunoSEQ multiplex PCR; TCRdb's version includes in-frame clones alone and lacks a portion of them. The data show approximately 140,000 clones, more than 60% seen once. The TCR sequence derives from a male donor in good health and CMV-seronegative. The chain couples TRBV18 to TRBJ1-2; 8 positions match TRBD1. Input material: PBMCs. The DNA for the CDR3 is TGTGCCAGCTCACCGGGACAGGTGGACAACTATGGCTACACCTTC. Protein: CASSPGQVDNYGYTF.